The source of this T cell receptor (beta chain) is a study of PD-1 blockade in classical Hodgkin lymphoma. Study-wide results and limits: It was reported that newly diagnosed patients had less baseline TCR diversity than healthy donors. CD4+ but not CD8+ TCR diversity rose significantly by C4D1.

In germline, CDR1 is SEHNR, CDR2 FQNEAQ (reference sequence). The CDR3 has 18 amino acids. V shed 5 bases and J 0 bases; nucleotides not matched to a gene: 11. Libraries were prepared by immunoSEQ multiplex PCR; TCRdb keeps only in-frame clonotypes and omits some of them. The table shows around 11,000 clones, with around 76% occurring only once. With respect to this clone: Its antigen is unidentified.

As to time point: cycle 4 day 1 (C4D1), after less than 7 weeks of nivolumab. Each patient relapsed following autologous stem cell transplantation, and prior brentuximab vedotin exposure differed. CD4+ T cells were purified from thawed PBMCs by magnetic negative selection. Complete response, partial response or progressive disease made up the best responses. The TCR was taken from a human donor with classical Hodgkin lymphoma. The source was CD4+ T cells from blood, collected before the fourth cycle of nivolumab. The V and J genes are TRBV7-9 and TRBJ1-4, with 8 bases fitting TRBD1. CDR3 loop: CASSTGQGRGATNEKLFF. In DNA form, the CDR3 reads TGTGCCAGCAGCACTGGACAGGGCCGGGGTGCAACTAATGAAAAACTGTTTTTT.